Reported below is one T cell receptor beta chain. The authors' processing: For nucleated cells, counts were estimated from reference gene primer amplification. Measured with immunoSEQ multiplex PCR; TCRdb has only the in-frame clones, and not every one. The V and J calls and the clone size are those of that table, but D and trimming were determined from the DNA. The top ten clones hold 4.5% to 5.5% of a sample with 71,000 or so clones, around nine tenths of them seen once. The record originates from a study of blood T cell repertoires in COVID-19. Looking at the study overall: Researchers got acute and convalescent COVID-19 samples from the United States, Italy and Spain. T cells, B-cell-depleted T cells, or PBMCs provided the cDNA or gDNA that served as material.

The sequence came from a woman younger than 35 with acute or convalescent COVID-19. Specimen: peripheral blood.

CDR3 in DNA: TGTGCCAGCAGTTCACTCAGGGTCCCCTATGACGAGCAGTACTTC. Amino acid sequence: CASSSLRVPYDEQYF. V usage is TRBV28 and J usage is TRBJ2-7, with a tentative D call TRBD1 (5 bases). Germline values: CDR1 MDHEN, CDR2 SYDVKM. This CDR3 has 15 amino acids. Trimming shortened V by 4 bases and J by 5 bases, and 18 bases separated the two germline ends.